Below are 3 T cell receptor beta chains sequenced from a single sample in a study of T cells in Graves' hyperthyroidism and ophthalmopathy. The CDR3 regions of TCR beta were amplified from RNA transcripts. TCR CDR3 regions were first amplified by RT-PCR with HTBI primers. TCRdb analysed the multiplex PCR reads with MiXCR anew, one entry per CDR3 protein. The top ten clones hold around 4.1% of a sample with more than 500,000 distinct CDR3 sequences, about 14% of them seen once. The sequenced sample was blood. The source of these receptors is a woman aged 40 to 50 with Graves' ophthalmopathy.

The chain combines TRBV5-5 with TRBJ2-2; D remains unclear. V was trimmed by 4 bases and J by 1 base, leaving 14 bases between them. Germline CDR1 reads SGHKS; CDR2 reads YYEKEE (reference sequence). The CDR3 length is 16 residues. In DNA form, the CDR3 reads TGTGCCAGCAGCGCCTACCCAGTTATGAACACCGGGGAGCTGTTTTTT. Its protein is CASSAYPVMNTGELFF.

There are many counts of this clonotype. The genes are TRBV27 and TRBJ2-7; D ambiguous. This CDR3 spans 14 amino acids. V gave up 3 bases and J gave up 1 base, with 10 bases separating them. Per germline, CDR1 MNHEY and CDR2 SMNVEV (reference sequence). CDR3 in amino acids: CASSFRDMSYEQYF. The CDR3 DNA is TGTGCCAGCAGTTTCCGCGACATGTCCTACGAGCAGTACTTC.

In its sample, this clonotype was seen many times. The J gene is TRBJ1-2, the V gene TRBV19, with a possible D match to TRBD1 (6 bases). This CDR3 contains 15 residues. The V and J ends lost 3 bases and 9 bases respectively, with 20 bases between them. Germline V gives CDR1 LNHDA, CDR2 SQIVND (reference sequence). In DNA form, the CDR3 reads TGTGCCAGTAGTATGAGTCATACCAGGGGTGTGAGCTACACCTTC. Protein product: CASSMSHTRGVSYTF.